A selection of T cell receptor beta chains follows, all from one sample in a study of blood T cell repertoires in COVID-19. Measured with immunoSEQ multiplex PCR; TCRdb has only the in-frame clones, and not every one. The profile shows a few hundred thousand clones, roughly 90% of them singletons. Source material: PBMCs or T cells enriched from blood (not recorded which). Receptors originate from a woman aged 25 to 39 who had recovered from COVID-19. CDR3s include the opening cysteine and the closing phenylalanine or tryptophan. The D gene is left open where the match is weak. Clone size is not always given. Where it is, it says once, few, many or a class for expanded clones.

d_gene	j_gene	v_gene	abundance	CDR3nt	CDR3aa
TRBD2	TRBJ2-1	TRBV5-1	.	TGCGCCAGCAGCTTGTCACTAGCGGGAGCTGGTGAGCAGTTCTTC	CASSLSLAGAGEQFF
.	TRBJ1-3	TRBV5-6	.	TGTGCCAGCAGCGTTGGACACTTCTCTGGAAACACCATATATTTT	CASSVGHFSGNTIYF
.	TRBJ2-2	TRBV9	.	TGTGCCAGCAGCGTAGAGGCCGGACTAGGGGGAAGGACGAACACCGGGGAGCTGTTTTTT	CASSVEAGLGGRTNTGELFF
.	TRBJ2-7	TRBV11-3	once	TGTGCCAGCAGCCAAACAGCCTACGAGCAGTACTTC	CASSQTAYEQYF
.	TRBJ2-4	TRBV5-1	.	TGCGCCAGCAGCTTACAAGACAGTCAAGACATTCAGTACTTC	CASSLQDSQDIQYF
.	TRBJ2-1	TRBV29-1	.	TGCAGCGTTGTAGGGGGCTCCTACAATGAGCAGTTCTTC	CSVVGGSYNEQFF
.	TRBJ2-2	TRBV3-1/TRBV3-2	.	TGTGCCAGCAGCTTTACTCGGGGGACCGGGGAGCTGTTTTTT	CASSFTRGTGELFF
TRBD1	TRBJ2-3	TRBV28	.	TGTGCCAGCAGGTTGAGACAGGGGGCAGATACGCAGTATTTT	CASRLRQGADTQYF
TRBD1	TRBJ1-1	TRBV7-9	.	TGTGCCAGCAGCTTTGGACAGGGGACCACTGAAGCTTTCTTT	CASSFGQGTTEAFF
.	TRBJ1-4	TRBV7-2	.	TGTGCCAGCAGTCCACGAACCGGGACGGGAGGGGAAAAACTGTTTTTT	CASSPRTGTGGEKLFF
TRBD1	TRBJ1-5	TRBV29-1	.	TGCAGCGTTGGGGGGACAGGGAATCAGCCCCAGCATTTT	CSVGGTGNQPQHF
.	TRBJ2-1	TRBV11-2	.	TGTGCCAGCAGCTTAACCGGCAATGAGCAGTTCTTC	CASSLTGNEQFF
TRBD1	TRBJ1-1	TRBV9	.	TGTGCCAGCAGCGCAGGGGGACAGGGCGCTGAAGCTTTCTTT	CASSAGGQGAEAFF
TRBD1	TRBJ2-2	TRBV11-3	.	TGTGCCAGCAGCCTGTACCGGGACAGGGCTACCGGGGAGCTGTTTTTT	CASSLYRDRATGELFF
TRBD1	TRBJ2-7	TRBV28	.	TGTGCCTGCCACCCTGGGACAGGGGGCTGGCACGAGCAGTACTTC	CACHPGTGGWHEQYF
TRBD1	TRBJ1-4	TRBV29-1	once	TGCAGCGTACAGGGGGCTCGGGAAAAACTGTTTTTT	CSVQGAREKLFF
TRBD2	TRBJ2-1	TRBV7-3	.	TGTGCCAGCAGCTTAGGGCTAGCGGGAGGGGAGCAGTTCTTC	CASSLGLAGGEQFF
.	TRBJ1-1	TRBV7-2	once	TGTGCCAGCAGCTGGGGAGTACTCACTGAAGCTTTCTTT	CASSWGVLTEAFF
.	TRBJ1-5	TRBV7-9	.	TGTGCCAGCAGCTTAGTGGGCGACAATCAGCCCCAGCATTTT	CASSLVGDNQPQHF
.	TRBJ1-2	TRBV10-2	.	TGCGCCAGCAGACCACCCAGGACGGGACAAGTTAACTATGGCTACACCTTC	CASRPPRTGQVNYGYTF
TRBD1	TRBJ2-4	TRBV10-2	.	TGCGCCAGCAGCCCGGGACAGGTCAGGATCCTCGGCAAAAACATTCAGTACTTC	CASSPGQVRILGKNIQYF
.	TRBJ2-2	TRBV28	.	TGTGCCAGCAGTCCCCAGGGTACCCGGGAGCTGTTTTTT	CASSPQGTRELFF
.	TRBJ1-5	TRBV7-9	once	TGTGCCAGCAGCTTAGGGGGGGGCTTCAATCAGCCCCAGCATTTT	CASSLGGGFNQPQHF
TRBD2	TRBJ2-7	TRBV18	.	TGTGCCAGCTCACCCCGACTAGCGGGAGGGAGCGCCTACGAGCAGTACTTC	CASSPRLAGGSAYEQYF
.	TRBJ2-1	TRBV3-1/TRBV3-2	.	TGTGCCAGCAGCCAGGGGGCCGCCCGGGAGCAGTTCTTC	CASSQGAAREQFF
TRBD1	TRBJ1-4	TRBV4-3	.	TGCGCCAGCAGCCAAGATTGGACAGGTCGGGAAAAACTGTTTTTT	CASSQDWTGREKLFF
.	TRBJ2-2	TRBV3-1/TRBV3-2	once	TGTGCCAGCAGCCAAGTAATCCCTGGAGACGAACTGACCGGGGAGCTGTTTTTT	CASSQVIPGDELTGELFF
.	TRBJ1-4	TRBV5-1	.	TGCGCCAGCAGCGTCCAGGGACAACGAGGGGAAAAACTGTTTTTT	CASSVQGQRGEKLFF
TRBD2	TRBJ2-1	TRBV9	.	TGTGCCAGCAGCGTAGATGCGGCTAGCGGGCGAGCCTACAATGAGCAGTTCTTC	CASSVDAASGRAYNEQFF
TRBD1	TRBJ1-4	TRBV6-5	.	TGTGCCAGCAGTTACCGACAGGGGGCTAGTGAAAAACTGTTTTTT	CASSYRQGASEKLFF
TRBD2	TRBJ2-3	TRBV4-1	.	TGCGCCAGCAGCCATCCCACCAGCCTGACTAGCGGGAGTGCAGATACGCAGTATTTT	CASSHPTSLTSGSADTQYF
.	TRBJ2-7	TRBV28	.	TGTGCCAGCAGTTCCCCAGGGGCGGGCTACGAGCAGTACTTC	CASSSPGAGYEQYF
.	TRBJ1-1	TRBV7-9	.	TGTGCCAGCAGCTTAGAGCAGGGGAACACTGAAGCTTTCTTT	CASSLEQGNTEAFF
.	TRBJ2-7	TRBV20-1	once	TGCAGTGCTAGTCCCCTCAATAAAGGGGCTCCCTACGAGCAGTACTTC	CSASPLNKGAPYEQYF
.	TRBJ1-6	TRBV10-3	few	TGTGCCATCAGTGAGAGGTTGGCAGGGGCTAGTTCACCCCTCCACTTT	CAISERLAGASSPLHF
.	TRBJ1-4	TRBV6-5	.	TGTGCCAGCAGTCCCTCAGGGAATAATGAAAAACTGTTTTTT	CASSPSGNNEKLFF
.	TRBJ1-6	TRBV5-4	.	TGTGCCAGCAGCGAGGACAGCTATAATTCACCCCTCCACTTT	CASSEDSYNSPLHF
.	TRBJ2-1	TRBV7-9	once	TGTGCCAGCAGCCTCCCCTACAATGAGCAGTTCTTC	CASSLPYNEQFF
.	TRBJ1-2	TRBV7-9	.	TGTGCCAGCAGCTTAGTGTTAGGGGATGGCTACACCTTC	CASSLVLGDGYTF
TRBD2	TRBJ2-7	TRBV5-6	.	TGTGCCAGCATCTCACTGGGAGGGTACGAGCAGTACTTC	CASISLGGYEQYF
.	TRBJ2-5	TRBV12-3/TRBV12-4	.	TGTGCCAGCAGCTTAGTACCCCGGGAGACCCAGTACTTC	CASSLVPRETQYF
.	TRBJ2-5	TRBV5-4	.	TGTGCCAGCAGCCTGGCTGAAGAGACCCAGTACTTC	CASSLAEETQYF
TRBD2	TRBJ2-1	TRBV7-2	.	TGTGCCAGCAGCCAAACGAGCGGGATCGAGCAGTTCTTC	CASSQTSGIEQFF
.	TRBJ1-2	TRBV28	.	TGTGCCAGCACCCCAGGGAGGCCTAACTATGGCTACACCTTC	CASTPGRPNYGYTF
.	TRBJ1-6	TRBV5-8	.	TGTGCCAGCAGCACCCAGGAGGGGCCTTATAATTCACCCCTCCACTTT	CASSTQEGPYNSPLHF
TRBD2	TRBJ2-1	TRBV5-1	once	TGCGCCAGCAGCCAAGGGACTAGCGGGATGATACAGTTCTTC	CASSQGTSGMIQFF